The 14 T cell receptor beta chains below come from one sample, sequenced in a study of CD8 T cells in Susac syndrome. cDNA came from roughly 0.53 to 1 ug RNA primed by random hexamers. In TCRdb, the immunoSEQ multiplex PCR reads were re-called with MiXCR into one record per CDR3 protein. The sample lists about 90,000 distinct CDR3 sequences; about 96% were seen once. Sample: CD8+ T cells from PBMCs. Source of these receptors: a human donor with Susac syndrome.

This clonotype was observed a single time. This chain connects TRBV24-1 to TRBJ1-1; no reliable D call. The CDR3 consists of 13 residues. Germline V gene sequence: CDR1 KGHDR, CDR2 SFDVKD. The ends were cut back, 1 base at V and 1 base at J, with 3 bases in the middle. The CDR3 nucleotides are TGTGCCACCAGTGATTTAGGGAACACTGAAGCTTTCTTT. As protein: CATSDLGNTEAFF.

The rearrangement uses TRBV11-2 and TRBJ2-1; D assignment may be TRBD1 or TRBD2 (5 bases each). Germline CDR1 and CDR2: SGHAT and FQNNGV. Trimming pared 0 bases from V and 10 bases from J, leaving 13 bases between. CDR3 length equals 14 residues. The CDR3 spells CASSLDAGAGEQFF. The CDR3 region has the DNA TGTGCCAGCAGCTTAGATGCCGGGGCAGGGGAGCAGTTCTTC. Full variable domain (rest looked up from reference TRBV11-2 and TRBJ2-1): EAGVAQSPRYKIIEKRQSVAFWCNPISGHATLYWYQQILGQGPKLLIQFQNNGVVDDSQLPKDRFSAERLKGVDSTLKIQPAKLEDSAVYLCASSLDAGAGEQFFGPGTRLTVL.

The genes are TRBV30 and TRBJ1-1; 7 bases line up with TRBD1. Trimming removed 7 bases from V and 0 bases from J; junction bases left unmatched: 14. Germline CDR1 GTSNPN, CDR2 SVGIG (reference sequence). This CDR3 region has 16 residues. CDR3 protein: CAYSGRGPVLNTEAFF. As DNA, the CDR3 is TGTGCCTATTCTGGGAGGGGGCCCGTTTTGAACACTGAAGCTTTCTTT.

The CDR3 coding sequence is TGTGCCAGCCCCAGGAGCACTGAAGCTTTCTTT. Amino acids: CASPRSTEAFF. This chain connects TRBV2 to TRBJ1-1; D gene unclear. The germline V and J ends were trimmed by 8 bases and 4 bases, with 8 bases remaining between them. The CDR3 consists of 11 residues. The germline V gene encodes CDR1 SNHLY and CDR2 FYNNEI.

This chain connects TRBV5-6 to TRBJ2-7; the D is unclear. The V end was cut by 6 bases, the J end by 1 base, with 8 bases between. CDR1 is SGHDT, CDR2 YYEEEE, per germline. The CDR3 runs 12 residues. CDR3 in DNA: TGTGCCAGCATGGGGAATTCCTACGAGCAGTACTTC. As protein: CASMGNSYEQYF.

J is TRBJ1-1 and V is TRBV7-9; the D gene is possibly TRBD1 (6 bases). The CDR3 covers 14 residues. Germline loops: CDR1 SEHNR, CDR2 FQNEAQ (reference sequence). V lost 4 bases and J 4 bases, leaving 13 bases between the germline ends. CDR3 in DNA: TGTGCCAGCAGCTCAGGAGGGGGTAGCACTGAAGCTTTCTTT. As protein: CASSSGGGSTEAFF. Together with reference TRBV7-9 and TRBJ1-1, the CDR3 gives the full variable domain: DTGVSQNPRHKITKRGQNVTFRCDPISEHNRLYWYRQTLGQGPEFLTYFQNEAQLEKSRLLSDRFSAERPKGSFSTLEIQRTEQGDSAMYLCASSSGGGSTEAFFGQGTRLTVV.

The chain combines TRBV29-1 with TRBJ2-3, with a weak D call TRBD1 (5 bases). From germline, CDR1 is SQVTM and CDR2 ANQGSEA. The germline V and J ends were trimmed by 3 bases and 4 bases, with 17 bases remaining between them. The CDR3 has 15 amino acids. The CDR3 DNA reads as TGCAGCGTTGAGGTAAATGGCCAGGGCCCAGATACGCAGTATTTT. This gives the protein CSVEVNGQGPDTQYF.

CDR3 amino acids: CASSLSEMAKNIQYF. Written as DNA, the CDR3 is TGTGCCAGCAGCTTATCGGAGATGGCCAAAAACATTCAGTACTTC. The chain links TRBV7-9 to TRBJ2-4; D is unresolved. The CDR3 is 15 amino acids. Looked up from germline, CDR1 is SEHNR and CDR2 is FQNEAQ (reference sequence). With 2 bases removed from V and 1 base from J, the gap between germline ends came to 9 bases.

The V call is TRBV29-1, the J call TRBJ2-7; D might be TRBD2 (6 bases). This CDR3 has 14 residues. Germline CDR1 SQVTM, CDR2 ANQGSEA. V was trimmed by 6 bases and J by 2 bases, leaving 17 bases between them. The CDR3: CSVRLGTSPYEQYF. CDR3 sequence (DNA): TGCAGCGTCCGCCTAGGGACTTCCCCCTACGAGCAGTACTTC.

This clonotype was seen just once. The junction departs from the called germline gene at one end, perhaps through a read error. The rearrangement uses TRBV6-1 and TRBJ1-1, with D uncertain. Looked up from germline, CDR1 is MNHNS and CDR2 is SASEGT. The CDR3 spans 17 residues. The CDR3 loop is CASSEFFLGPGGTEAFF. The CDR3 coding sequence is TGTGCCAGCAGTGAATTTTTCCTCGGTCCCGGAGGCACTGAAGCCTTCTTT.

The sample holds one count of this clonotype. The chain has TRBV9 and TRBJ2-5; TRBD2 agrees at 9 bases. The CDR3 runs to 16 residues. Losses at the gene ends were 3 bases for V and 2 bases for J; bases not matched to a gene: 8. The germline gives CDR1 SGDLS, CDR2 YYNGEE. The CDR3 sequence: CASSGILTSGQETQYF. CDR3 nucleotide sequence: TGTGCCAGCAGCGGTATCTTGACTAGCGGACAAGAGACCCAGTACTTC. Full variable domain (remainder filled in from reference TRBV9 and TRBJ2-5): DSGVTQTPKHLITATGQRVTLRCSPRSGDLSVYWYQQSLDQGLQFLIQYYNGEERAKGNILERFSAQQFPDLHSELNLSSLELGDSALYFCASSGILTSGQETQYFGPGTRLLVL.

This sequence joins TRBV5-4 and TRBJ2-7, with 7 bases lining up with TRBD1. The V and J ends lost 0 bases and 5 bases, in that order; junction bases with no gene match: 5. This CDR3 is 14 amino acids long. CDR1 is SGHNT, CDR2 YYREEE, per germline (reference sequence). The CDR3 loop is CASSLGQGSNEQYF. The DNA for the CDR3 is TGTGCCAGCAGCTTGGGACAGGGAAGCAACGAGCAGTACTTC. The whole variable domain, remainder taken from reference TRBV5-4 and TRBJ2-7, is ETGVTQSPTHLIKTRGQQVTLRCSSQSGHNTVSWYQQALGQGPQFIFQYYREEENGRGNFPPRFSGLQFPNYSSELNVNALELDDSALYLCASSLGQGSNEQYFGPGTRLTVT.

The gene calls are TRBV28 and TRBJ1-1; unclear D gene. V was pared by 6 bases and J by 11 bases, with 22 bases between. From germline, CDR1 is MDHEN and CDR2 SYDVKM. The CDR3 runs 14 residues. The CDR3 region is CASRPSLLYEGAFF. In nucleotides, the CDR3 is TGTGCCAGCAGACCTTCCCTACTTTACGAAGGGGCTTTCTTT.

This CDR3 is CSARIWLQSSYEQYF. The DNA for the CDR3 is TGCAGTGCTAGAATCTGGCTCCAGTCCTCCTACGAGCAGTACTTC. The rearrangement links TRBV20-1 to TRBJ2-7; D gene ambiguous. CDR3 length: 15 residues. V lost 2 bases, J lost 0 bases, and 14 bases lay in between. Germline lookup yields CDR1 DFQATT and CDR2 SNEGSKA (reference sequence).